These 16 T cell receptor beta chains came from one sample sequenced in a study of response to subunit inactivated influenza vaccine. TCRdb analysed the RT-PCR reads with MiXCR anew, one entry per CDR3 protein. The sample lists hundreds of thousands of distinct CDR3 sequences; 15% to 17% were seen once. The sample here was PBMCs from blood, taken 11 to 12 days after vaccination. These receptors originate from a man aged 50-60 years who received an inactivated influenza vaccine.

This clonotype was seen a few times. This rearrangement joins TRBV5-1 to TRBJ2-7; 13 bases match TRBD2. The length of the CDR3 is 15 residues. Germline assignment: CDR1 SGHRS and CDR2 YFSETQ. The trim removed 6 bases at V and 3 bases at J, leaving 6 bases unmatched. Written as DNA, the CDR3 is TGCGCCAGCAACGGGGGACTAGCGGGAAACTACGAGCAGTACTTC. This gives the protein CASNGGLAGNYEQYF.

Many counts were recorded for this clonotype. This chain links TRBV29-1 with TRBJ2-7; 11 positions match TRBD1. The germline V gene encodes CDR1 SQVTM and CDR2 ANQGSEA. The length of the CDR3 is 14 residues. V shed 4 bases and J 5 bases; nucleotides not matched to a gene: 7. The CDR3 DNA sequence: TGCAGCGTTGGTACCGGACAGGGGGCCCACGAGCAGTACTTC. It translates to CSVGTGQGAHEQYF.

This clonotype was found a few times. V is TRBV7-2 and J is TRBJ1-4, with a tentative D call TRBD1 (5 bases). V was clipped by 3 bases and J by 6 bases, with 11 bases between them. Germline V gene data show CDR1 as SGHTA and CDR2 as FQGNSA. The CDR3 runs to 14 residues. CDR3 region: CASSFGGVDEKLFF. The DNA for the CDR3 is TGTGCCAGCAGCTTTGGAGGGGTGGATGAAAAACTGTTTTTT.

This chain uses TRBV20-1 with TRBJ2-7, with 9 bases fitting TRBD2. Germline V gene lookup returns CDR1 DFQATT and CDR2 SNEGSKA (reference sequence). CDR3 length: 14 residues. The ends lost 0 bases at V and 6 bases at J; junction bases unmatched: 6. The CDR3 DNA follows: TGCAGTGCTAGAGATATGGCGGGAGGGATCGAGCAGTACTTC. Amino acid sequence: CSARDMAGGIEQYF.

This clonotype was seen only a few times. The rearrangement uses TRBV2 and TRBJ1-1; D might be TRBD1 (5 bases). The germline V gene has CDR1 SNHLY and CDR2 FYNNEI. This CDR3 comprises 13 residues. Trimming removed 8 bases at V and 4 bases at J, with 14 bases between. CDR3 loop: CASVGGSRTEAFF. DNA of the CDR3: TGTGCCAGCGTCGGGGGGTCTCGCACTGAAGCTTTCTTT.

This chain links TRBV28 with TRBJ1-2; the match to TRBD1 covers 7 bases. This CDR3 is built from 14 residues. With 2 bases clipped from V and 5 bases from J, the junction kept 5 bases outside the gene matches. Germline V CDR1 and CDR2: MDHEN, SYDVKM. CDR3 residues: CASSLTGQTYGYTF. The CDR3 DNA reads TGTGCCAGCAGTTTAACGGGACAGACTTATGGCTACACCTTC.

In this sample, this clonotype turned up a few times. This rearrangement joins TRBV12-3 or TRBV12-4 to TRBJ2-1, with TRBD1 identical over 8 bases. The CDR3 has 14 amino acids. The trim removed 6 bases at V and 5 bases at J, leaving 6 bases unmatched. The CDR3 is CASSSTGGNNEQFF. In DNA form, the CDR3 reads TGTGCCAGCAGCAGCACAGGGGGGAACAATGAGCAGTTCTTC.

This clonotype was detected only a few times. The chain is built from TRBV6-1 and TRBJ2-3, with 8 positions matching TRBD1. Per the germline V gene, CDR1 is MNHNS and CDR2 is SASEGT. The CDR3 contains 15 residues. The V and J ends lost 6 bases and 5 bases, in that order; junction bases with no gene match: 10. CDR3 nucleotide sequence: TGTGCCAGCAGCTTCAGGGGGCTTCGGATAGATACGCAGTATTTT. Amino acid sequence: CASSFRGLRIDTQYF.

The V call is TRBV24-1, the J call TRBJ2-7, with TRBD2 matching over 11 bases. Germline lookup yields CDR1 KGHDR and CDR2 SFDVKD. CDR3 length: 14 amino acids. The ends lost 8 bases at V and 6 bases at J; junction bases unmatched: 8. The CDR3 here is CATKSTSGSGEQYF. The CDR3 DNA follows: TGTGCCACCAAGTCCACTAGCGGGAGTGGCGAGCAGTACTTC.

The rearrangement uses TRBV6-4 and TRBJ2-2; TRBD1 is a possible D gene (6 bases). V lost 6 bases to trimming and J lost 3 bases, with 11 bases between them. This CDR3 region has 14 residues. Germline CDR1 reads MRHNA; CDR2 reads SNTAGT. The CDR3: CASRRQADTGELFF. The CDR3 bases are TGTGCCAGCAGGCGACAGGCTGACACCGGGGAGCTGTTTTTT.

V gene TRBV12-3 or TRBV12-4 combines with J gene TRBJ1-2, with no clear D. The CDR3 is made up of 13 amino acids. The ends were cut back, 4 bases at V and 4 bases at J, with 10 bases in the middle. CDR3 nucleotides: TGTGCCAGCAGTTCGGTGGGTGTCTATGGCTACACCTTC. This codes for CASSSVGVYGYTF.

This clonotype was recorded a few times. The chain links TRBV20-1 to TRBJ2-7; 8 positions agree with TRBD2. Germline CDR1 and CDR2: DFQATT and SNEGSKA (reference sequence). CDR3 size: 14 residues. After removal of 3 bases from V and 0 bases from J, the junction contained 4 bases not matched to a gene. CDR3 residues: CSARGLEFSYEQYF. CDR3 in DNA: TGCAGTGCTAGGGGACTAGAATTCTCCTACGAGCAGTACTTC.

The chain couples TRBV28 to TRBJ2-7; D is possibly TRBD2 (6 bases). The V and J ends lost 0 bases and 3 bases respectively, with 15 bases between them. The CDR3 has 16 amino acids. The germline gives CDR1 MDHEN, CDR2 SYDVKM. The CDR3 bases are TGTGCCAGCAGTTTATGGACAACCGGGAGCCTCTACGAGCAGTACTTC. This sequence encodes CASSLWTTGSLYEQYF.

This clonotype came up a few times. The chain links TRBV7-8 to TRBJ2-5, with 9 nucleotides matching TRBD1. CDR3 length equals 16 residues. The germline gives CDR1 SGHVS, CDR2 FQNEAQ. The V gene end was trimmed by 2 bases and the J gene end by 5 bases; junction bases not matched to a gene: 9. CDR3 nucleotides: TGTGCCAGCAGCTTACCCTCCGGGACAGGGCACGAGACCCAGTACTTC. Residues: CASSLPSGTGHETQYF.

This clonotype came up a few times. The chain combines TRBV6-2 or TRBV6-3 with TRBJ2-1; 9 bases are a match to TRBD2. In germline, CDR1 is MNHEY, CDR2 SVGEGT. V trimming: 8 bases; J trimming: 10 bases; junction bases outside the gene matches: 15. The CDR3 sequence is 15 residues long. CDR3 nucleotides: TGTGCCAGCGCATGGGGGCGGGGGGGCCTCAGGGAGCAGTTCTTC. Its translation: CASAWGRGGLREQFF.

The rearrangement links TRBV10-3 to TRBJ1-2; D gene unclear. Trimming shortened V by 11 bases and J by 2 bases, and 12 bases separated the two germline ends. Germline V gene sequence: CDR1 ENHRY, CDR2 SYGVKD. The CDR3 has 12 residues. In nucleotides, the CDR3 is TGTGCCTCTCAGGACGTAAACTATGGCTACACCTTC. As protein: CASQDVNYGYTF.